A single sample gave rise to the 7 T cell receptor beta chains below, sequenced in a study of T cells after yellow fever vaccination. Via MiXCR, TCRdb re-called the 5' RACE reads, giving one row per CDR3 protein. The sample lists approximately 610,000 distinct CDR3 sequences; 17% were seen once. The material was PBMCs, obtained less than 6 days after the first yellow fever vaccination. Every receptor here comes from a young man who received the YFV17D yellow fever vaccine.

The chain joins TRBV19 to TRBJ2-7; a possible D gene is TRBD1 (6 bases). Germline assignment: CDR1 LNHDA and CDR2 SQIVND (reference sequence). The CDR3 runs to 16 residues. V was shortened by 2 bases and J by 9 bases, with 23 bases between the two germline ends. In DNA, the CDR3 is TGTGCCAGTAGTATACAGGCCCGGACAGACTCTTCTGGGCAGTACGTC. Encoded protein: CASSIQARTDSSGQYV.

The rearrangement joins TRBV7-2 to TRBJ2-7, with 8 bases matching TRBD1. The CDR3 length is 14 residues. V shed 5 bases and J 4 bases; nucleotides not matched to a gene: 7. Germline loops: CDR1 SGHTA, CDR2 FQGNSA. CDR3 DNA: TGTGCCAGCAGCCGAAATCAGGGGGCATACGAGCAGTACTTC. Amino acid sequence: CASSRNQGAYEQYF.

This clonotype was counted between two and nine times. V is TRBV7-2 and J is TRBJ2-1, with D hard to call. This CDR3 region has 13 residues. Germline CDR1 is SGHTA and CDR2 is FQGNSA. The CDR3, as DNA: TGTGCAGCAGCTCCGGGCTCCTACAATGAGCAGTTCTTC. This gives the protein CAAAPGSYNEQFF.

This clonotype has at least ten counts. V usage is TRBV6-1 and J usage is TRBJ2-3; the D gene is possibly TRBD2 (5 bases). V was clipped by 5 bases and J by 2 bases, with 11 bases between them. The CDR3 consists of 14 residues. In germline, CDR1 is MNHNS, CDR2 SASEGT. CDR3 in amino acids: CASSSGGVTDTQYF. CDR3 DNA: TGTGCCAGCAGTAGCGGCGGAGTCACAGATACGCAGTATTTT.

This clonotype has a handful of counts. This chain links TRBV6-5 with TRBJ1-2, with TRBD1 matching over 7 bases. V shed 4 bases and J 4 bases; nucleotides not matched to a gene: 12. Germline CDR1 MNHEY, CDR2 SVGAGI. CDR3 length: 16 residues. CDR3 in amino acids: CASSSNQGELIYGYTF. CDR3 coding DNA: TGTGCCAGCAGTTCCAATCAGGGGGAGCTGATCTATGGCTACACCTTC.

V is TRBV5-1 and J is TRBJ1-2; TRBD1 is a possible D gene (6 bases). The V gene's germline CDR1 is SGHRS and CDR2 YFSETQ. Trimming removed 0 bases from V and 1 base from J, with 13 bases in between. The CDR3 spans 16 residues. The CDR3 region is CASSLARTVYNYGYTF. The CDR3 DNA is TGCGCCAGCAGCTTGGCAAGGACAGTGTATAACTATGGCTACACCTTC.

In its sample, this clonotype was seen a few times. The rearrangement joins TRBV5-1 to TRBJ1-1; D ambiguous. CDR3 size: 14 residues. The germline V gene has CDR1 SGHRS and CDR2 YFSETQ. Trimming took 0 bases from V and 8 from J, leaving 14 bases between them. CDR3: CASSLGLSGSEAFF. As DNA, the CDR3 is TGCGCCAGCAGCTTGGGGCTGTCGGGCTCCGAAGCTTTCTTT.